Listed here are 19 T cell receptor beta chains from one sample, sequenced in a study of beta chain features in type 1 diabetes. Reverse transcription of all isolated RNA meant that expressed TCRB transcripts were sequenced. Data came from immunoSEQ multiplex PCR; TCRdb stores just in-frame clones and leaves some out. Of 120,000 to 150,000 clones detected, 10% to 15% appear once; the ten largest clones hold about 1.3%. Study findings and constraints: Patients with Type 1 diabetes showed moderately but significantly shorter TCRB CDR3s in all four CD4+ subsets.

The antigens of these receptors remain unknown. The sample comprised central memory CD4+ T cells from blood. The receptors here all came from a man younger than 35 with type 1 diabetes.

This clone was seen only a few times. V is TRBV2 and J is TRBJ2-1; 7 bases are shared with TRBD1. CDR1 and CDR2 (germline): SNHLY, FYNNEI. Germline trimming cut 1 base from V and 4 bases from J; bases unmatched to any gene: 7. This CDR3 region has 16 residues. CDR3 sequence (DNA): TGTGCCAGCAGTGAAGATGGGGACAGCCTTTACAATGAGCAGTTCTTC. Translation: CASSEDGDSLYNEQFF.

This clone has just a few counts. Additional DNA sequences in this sample encode the identical CDR3. This chain joins TRBV5-1 and TRBJ1-1; a weak D match, TRBD1 (5 bases). The V and J ends lost 0 bases and 5 bases respectively, with 8 bases between them. Per germline, CDR1 SGHRS and CDR2 YFSETQ. This CDR3 is 13 amino acids long. CDR3 nucleotide sequence: TGCGCCAGCAGCTTGGCGGGGGAAACTGAAGCTTTCTTT. As protein: CASSLAGETEAFF.

The table lists this clone with a few counts. The V call is TRBV2, the J call TRBJ2-5; D may match TRBD1 or TRBD2 (5 bases each). The length of the CDR3 is 13 residues. Deletions cut 3 bases from V and 12 bases from J, with 17 bases between. Germline CDR1 is SNHLY and CDR2 is FYNNEI. CDR3 in amino acids: CASSEGVARVKYF. CDR3 DNA sequence: TGTGCCAGCAGTGAGGGGGTAGCAAGGGTTAAGTACTTC.

V is TRBV4-1 and J is TRBJ2-1; TRBD1 is a possible D gene (5 bases). The CDR3 contains 13 residues. Trimming removed 0 bases from V and 10 bases from J, with 10 bases in between. In germline, CDR1 is MGHRA, CDR2 YSYEKL. The CDR3 DNA reads TGCGCCAGCAGCCAAGATAGGGGTTGGGAGCAGTTCTTC. Residues: CASSQDRGWEQFF.

The chain employs TRBV4-1 and TRBJ1-4; 7 bases agree with TRBD1. After removal of 4 bases from V and 5 bases from J, the junction contained 10 bases not matched to a gene. CDR1 and CDR2 from the germline V gene are MGHRA and YSYEKL. The CDR3 consists of 16 residues. CDR3: CASSPSTDRDNEKLFF. CDR3 sequence (DNA): TGCGCCAGCAGCCCCTCGACCGACAGGGACAATGAAAAACTGTTTTTT.

The rearrangement joins TRBV30 to TRBJ1-6; D perhaps matches TRBD1 (5 bases). The germline gives CDR1 GTSNPN, CDR2 SVGIG (reference sequence). V was trimmed by 5 bases and J by 8 bases, leaving 13 bases between them. The CDR3 sequence is 13 residues long. The CDR3 here is CAWVQGGDSPLHF. CDR3 DNA: TGTGCCTGGGTTCAGGGAGGGGATTCACCCCTCCACTTT.

This clone occurred a few times. The chain is built from TRBV7-2 and TRBJ1-1; D ambiguous. Trimming took 7 bases from V and 1 from J, leaving 16 bases between them. Germline assignment: CDR1 SGHTA and CDR2 FQGNSA. The CDR3 runs to 15 residues. CDR3 DNA: TGTGCCAGCACCCCCTCCCGGGATGAGAACACTGAAGCTTTCTTT. Amino acids: CASTPSRDENTEAFF.

The sample holds one count of this clone. The chain carries TRBV15 and TRBJ1-5, with D possibly matching TRBD1 (5 bases). This CDR3 region has 14 residues. CDR1 and CDR2 (germline): LNHNV, YYDKDF (reference sequence). V was pared by 3 bases and J by 12 bases, with 18 bases between. As DNA, the CDR3 is TGTGCCACCAGCAGCCCCTCTCTTGTGGGACGCCAGCATTTT. It specifies CATSSPSLVGRQHF.

This clone was observed a handful of times. CDR3 nucleotides: TGTGCCAGCAGCCGAGCGGACAGGGGATACACCGGGGAGCTGTTTTTT. Its translation: CASSRADRGYTGELFF. V gene TRBV28 combines with J gene TRBJ2-2, with 9 bases matching TRBD1. After removal of 6 bases from V and 3 bases from J, the junction contained 8 bases not matched to a gene. This CDR3 is built from 16 residues. Germline V lookup: CDR1 MDHEN, CDR2 SYDVKM.

The CDR3 sequence is CASSFKGEETQYF. The CDR3 nucleotides are TGTGCCAGCAGCTTTAAGGGGGAGGAGACCCAGTACTTC. The chain joins TRBV11-2 to TRBJ2-5; the D gene is possibly TRBD1 (6 bases). Germline V gives CDR1 SGHAT, CDR2 FQNNGV. The CDR3 consists of 13 residues. V was shortened by 3 bases and J by 5 bases, with 10 bases between the two germline ends.

In this sample, this clone turned up a few times. This chain links TRBV5-4 with TRBJ1-1; 8 bases are a match to TRBD1. With V trimmed by 4 bases and J by 3 bases, 11 bases remained unmatched. Looked up from germline, CDR1 is SGHNT and CDR2 is YYREEE (reference sequence). CDR3 length equals 16 residues. CDR3 region: CASSRMAGGKDTEAFF. For the CDR3, the DNA is TGTGCCAGCAGCCGTATGGCAGGGGGCAAGGACACTGAAGCTTTCTTT. Full variable domain (remainder filled in from reference TRBV5-4 and TRBJ1-1): ETGVTQSPTHLIKTRGQQVTLRCSSQSGHNTVSWYQQALGQGPQFIFQYYREEENGRGNFPPRFSGLQFPNYSSELNVNALELDDSALYLCASSRMAGGKDTEAFFGQGTRLTVV.

The V call is TRBV4-2, the J call TRBJ2-5; 8 nucleotides agree with TRBD1. The CDR3 sequence is 16 residues long. V shed 4 bases and J 5 bases; nucleotides not matched to a gene: 12. Germline CDR1 and CDR2: LGHNA and YNFKEQ. CDR3 DNA: TGTGCCAGCAGCCTCAATGGGCAGGGGGCGGGTGAGACCCAGTACTTC. Amino acid sequence: CASSLNGQGAGETQYF.

This chain links TRBV5-1 with TRBJ2-3, with D unresolved. The V gene lost 0 bases and the J gene lost 5 bases, with 7 bases spanning the gap. This CDR3 contains 13 residues. CDR1 and CDR2 from the germline V gene are SGHRS and YFSETQ. The CDR3 is CASSLVVGDTQYF. CDR3 bases: TGCGCCAGCAGCTTGGTTGTGGGAGATACGCAGTATTTT.

The table lists this clone with a few counts. V and J are TRBV19 and TRBJ2-7, with 12 bases aligning to TRBD2. The J segment lost 4 bases and the V segment lost 3 bases, leaving 10 bases of the junction unmatched. Germline CDR1 reads LNHDA; CDR2 reads SQIVND (reference sequence). CDR3 length: 17 amino acids. In DNA, the CDR3 is TGTGCCAGTAGTATTGAACGGACTAGCGGGGTCGGGTACGAGCAGTACTTC. It codes for CASSIERTSGVGYEQYF.

This clone was seen ten or more times. This same CDR3 is encoded by further DNA sequences in the sample. V usage is TRBV18 and J usage is TRBJ1-1; weak D call: TRBD1 (5 bases). This CDR3 has 13 amino acids. The germline V gene encodes CDR1 KGHSH and CDR2 LQKENI. Trimming took off 1 base at V and 5 bases at J, with 8 bases between the two ends. The CDR3 loop is CASSPLGGTEAFF. The CDR3 nucleotides are TGTGCCAGCTCACCACTCGGGGGAACTGAAGCTTTCTTT.

The rearrangement uses TRBV4-1 and TRBJ2-7; D remains ambiguous. Germline V gene lookup returns CDR1 MGHRA and CDR2 YSYEKL. V was shortened by 3 bases and J by 0 bases, with 12 bases between the two germline ends. The CDR3 runs 15 residues. Here the CDR3 reads CASSHPLGSSYEQYF. CDR3 sequence (DNA): TGCGCCAGCAGCCACCCCCTCGGAAGCTCCTACGAGCAGTACTTC.

The chain links TRBV18 to TRBJ1-1; TRBD1 matches 7 bases. Germline CDR1 is KGHSH and CDR2 is LQKENI. The CDR3 runs 14 residues. After removal of 6 bases from V and 1 base from J, the junction contained 5 bases not matched to a gene. In DNA form, the CDR3 reads TGTGCCAGCTCCACAGGGGCGGAGAACACTGAAGCTTTCTTT. Translating it yields CASSTGAENTEAFF.

This clone was counted ten times or more. The J gene is TRBJ1-1, the V gene TRBV11-2; the D is unclear. Trimming took off 5 bases at V and 11 bases at J, with 15 bases between the two ends. The CDR3 length is 12 residues. CDR1 and CDR2 (germline): SGHAT, FQNNGV. CDR3 region: CASSRGPAGAFF. The CDR3 nucleotides are TGTGCCAGCAGCCGAGGTCCCGCGGGGGCTTTCTTT.

Concerning this clone itself: Other DNA sequences in the same sample also yield this CDR3. The rearrangement joins TRBV30 to TRBJ1-3; D is possibly TRBD1 (5 bases). There are 13 residues in the CDR3. Germline V gene sequence: CDR1 GTSNPN, CDR2 SVGIG (reference sequence). V gave up 2 bases and J gave up 1 base, with 6 bases separating them. CDR3 in amino acids: CAWSKGSGNTIYF. The CDR3 region has the DNA TGTGCCTGGAGTAAGGGGTCTGGAAACACCATATATTTT.